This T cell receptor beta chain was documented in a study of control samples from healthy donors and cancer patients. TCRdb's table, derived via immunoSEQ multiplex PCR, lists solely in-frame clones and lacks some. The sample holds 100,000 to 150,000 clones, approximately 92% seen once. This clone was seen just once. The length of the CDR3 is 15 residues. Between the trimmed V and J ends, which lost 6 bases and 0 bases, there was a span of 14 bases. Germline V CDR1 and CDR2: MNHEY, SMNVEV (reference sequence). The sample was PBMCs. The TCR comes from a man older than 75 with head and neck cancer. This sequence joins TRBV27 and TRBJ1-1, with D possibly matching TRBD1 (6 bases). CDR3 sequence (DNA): TGTGCCAGCAGGTTTGGGGGCCCCATGAACACTGAAGCTTTCTTT. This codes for CASRFGGPMNTEAFF.